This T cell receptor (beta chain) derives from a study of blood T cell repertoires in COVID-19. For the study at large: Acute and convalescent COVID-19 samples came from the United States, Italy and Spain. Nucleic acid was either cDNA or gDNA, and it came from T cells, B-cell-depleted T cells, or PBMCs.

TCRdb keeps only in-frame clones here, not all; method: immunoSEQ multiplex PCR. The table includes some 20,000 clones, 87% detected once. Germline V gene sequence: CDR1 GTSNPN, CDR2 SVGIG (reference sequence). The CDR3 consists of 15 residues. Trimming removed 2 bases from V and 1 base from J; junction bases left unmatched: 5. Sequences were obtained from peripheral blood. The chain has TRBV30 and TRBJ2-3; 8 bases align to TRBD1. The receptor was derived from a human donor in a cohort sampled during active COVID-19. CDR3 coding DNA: TGTGCCTGGAGTCCACTCAGGGGGCGCACAGATACGCAGTATTTT. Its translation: CAWSPLRGRTDTQYF.